This TCR beta chain was sequenced during a study of shared clonotypes between healthy human individuals. About the research overall: Donors were a couple of women and three men aged 18 to 49.

Each subset's genomic DNA was shared equally among a number of immunoSEQ plates. It was roughly 210 ng DNA, tens of thousands of T cell genomes, that sorted-subset replicate PCRs used. Sequenced by immunoSEQ multiplex PCR; TCRdb stores in-frame clones only, minus some. The profile shows about 1.5 million clones, 95% to 99% of them singletons. Splitting the CD4+ cells yielded a CD45RA+ naive subset and a CD45RA-negative memory subset. This sequence was found in a man younger than 45 in good health. Source material: naive CD4+ T cells sorted from blood. Sample subset: CD45RA+ positively selected.

The CDR3 protein is CASSVDRPENTQYF. Written as DNA, the CDR3 is TGCGCCAGCAGCGTAGACAGGCCGGAGAATACGCAGTATTTT. The J gene is TRBJ2-3, the V gene TRBV5-1; perhaps TRBD1 as D (6 bases). V was shortened by 4 bases and J by 7 bases, with 16 bases between the two germline ends. The CDR3 consists of 14 residues. Germline lookup yields CDR1 SGHRS and CDR2 YFSETQ.